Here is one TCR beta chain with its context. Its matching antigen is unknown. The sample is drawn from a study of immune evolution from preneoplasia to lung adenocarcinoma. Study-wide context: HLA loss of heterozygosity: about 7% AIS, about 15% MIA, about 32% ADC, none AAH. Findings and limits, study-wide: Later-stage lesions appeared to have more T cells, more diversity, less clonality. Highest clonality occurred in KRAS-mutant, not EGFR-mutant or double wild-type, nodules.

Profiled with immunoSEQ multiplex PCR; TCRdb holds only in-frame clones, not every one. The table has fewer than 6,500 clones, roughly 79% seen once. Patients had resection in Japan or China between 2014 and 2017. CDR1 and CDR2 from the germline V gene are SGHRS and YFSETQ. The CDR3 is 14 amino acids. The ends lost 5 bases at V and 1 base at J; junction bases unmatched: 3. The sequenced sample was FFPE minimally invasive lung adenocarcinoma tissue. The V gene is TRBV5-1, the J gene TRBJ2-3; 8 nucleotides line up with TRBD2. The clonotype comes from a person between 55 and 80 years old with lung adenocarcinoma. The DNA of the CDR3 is TGCGCCAGCAGGACACTAGCGGGCACAGATACGCAGTATTTT. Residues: CASRTLAGTDTQYF.